The 31 T cell receptor beta chains listed next were all sequenced from one sample in a study of cytomegalovirus exposure and HLA in healthy donors. Vbeta (60) and Jbeta (13) primers were used in the PCR. Assay used: immunoSEQ multiplex PCR; TCRdb lists only in-frame clones, some missing. The table has 150,000 to 200,000 clones, around 81% seen once. The specimen was PBMCs. These receptors originate from a woman younger than 45 in good health and CMV-seropositive.

V and J are TRBV30 and TRBJ2-1; 9 nucleotides agree with TRBD2. Germline V gene lookup returns CDR1 GTSNPN and CDR2 SVGIG (reference sequence). The trim removed 0 bases at V and 3 bases at J, leaving 6 bases unmatched. The CDR3 consists of 16 residues. The CDR3 DNA sequence: TGTGCCTGGAGTGTACGGGCTAGCGGGAACTACAATGAGCAGTTCTTC. The encoded protein is CAWSVRASGNYNEQFF.

V and J are TRBV7-6 and TRBJ2-7; no clear D. This CDR3 comprises 14 residues. Per germline, CDR1 SGHVS and CDR2 FNYEAQ. V gave up 3 bases and J gave up 7 bases, with 16 bases separating them. The CDR3 protein is CASSFSETLGEQYF. CDR3 sequence (DNA): TGTGCCAGCAGCTTTTCAGAGACCCTAGGAGAGCAGTACTTC. Based on the CDR3 plus reference TRBV7-6 and TRBJ2-7, the full variable domain is GAGVSQSPRYKVTKRGQDVALRCDPISGHVSLYWYRQALGQGPEFLTYFNYEAQQDKSGLPNDRFSAERPEGSISTLTIQRTEQRDSAMYRCASSFSETLGEQYFGPGTRLTVT.

The CDR3 region is CASSHNWDNPPLHF. CDR3 bases: TGCGCCAGCAGCCACAATTGGGACAACCCACCCCTCCACTTT. The chain recombines TRBV4-1 with TRBJ1-6; D possibly corresponds to TRBD1 (6 bases). The CDR3 has 14 amino acids. CDR1 is MGHRA, CDR2 YSYEKL, per germline. Trimming left V 3 bases short and J 11 bases short, with 14 bases between.

The chain is built from TRBV28 and TRBJ1-5; maybe TRBD1 (5 bases). The CDR3 spans 16 residues. Looked up from germline, CDR1 is MDHEN and CDR2 is SYDVKM. V shed 6 bases and J shed 3 bases, with 18 bases lying between them. The CDR3 bases are TGTGCCAGCAGAACCATGAAAGGGGAAAACAATCAGCCCCAGCATTTT. This sequence encodes CASRTMKGENNQPQHF.

This chain connects TRBV29-1 to TRBJ1-2; 7 nucleotides line up with TRBD1. There are 12 residues in the CDR3. Germline CDR1 reads SQVTM; CDR2 reads ANQGSEA. V lost 1 base to trimming and J lost 7 bases; unmatched junction nucleotides: 3. The CDR3 DNA sequence: TGCAGCGTTGAAGTACAGGGGAGTGGCTACACCTTC. This translates into CSVEVQGSGYTF.

V is TRBV30 and J is TRBJ1-2; perhaps TRBD1 as D (5 bases). V was clipped by 1 base and J by 5 bases, with 8 bases between them. The CDR3 spans 12 residues. Germline assignment: CDR1 GTSNPN and CDR2 SVGIG (reference sequence). CDR3 sequence: CAWSGGQYGYTF. Here the CDR3 DNA reads TGTGCCTGGAGTGGGGGCCAGTATGGCTACACCTTC.

CDR3 in amino acids: CASLLAPNTEAFF. In nucleotides, the CDR3 is TGTGCCAGTCTCCTGGCCCCGAACACTGAAGCTTTCTTT. The J gene is TRBJ1-1, the V gene TRBV19; D ambiguous. Germline V gene sequence: CDR1 LNHDA, CDR2 SQIVND (reference sequence). The V end was cut by 8 bases, the J end by 1 base, with 11 bases between. The CDR3 covers 13 residues.

This sequence joins TRBV5-4 and TRBJ1-1; D perhaps matches TRBD1 (5 bases). From germline, CDR1 is SGHNT and CDR2 YYREEE (reference sequence). The V end was cut by 4 bases, the J end by 3 bases, with 10 bases between. This CDR3 contains 13 residues. In DNA, the CDR3 is TGTGCCAGCAGCCCCACGGGGGACACTGAAGCTTTCTTT. It yields the protein CASSPTGDTEAFF. Looking up the rest from reference TRBV5-4 and TRBJ1-1 gives the full variable domain: ETGVTQSPTHLIKTRGQQVTLRCSSQSGHNTVSWYQQALGQGPQFIFQYYREEENGRGNFPPRFSGLQFPNYSSELNVNALELDDSALYLCASSPTGDTEAFFGQGTRLTVV.

This clone was detected only a few times. The chain joins TRBV18 to TRBJ1-2, with D possibly matching TRBD1 (6 bases). V was cut by 6 bases and J by 0 bases, with 11 bases left in between. The CDR3 runs to 14 residues. Germline assignment: CDR1 KGHSH and CDR2 LQKENI. The CDR3: CASSPQGSNYGYTF. DNA of the CDR3: TGTGCCAGCTCGCCCCAGGGGTCTAACTATGGCTACACCTTC. Combining the CDR3 with reference TRBV18 and TRBJ1-2 gives the whole variable domain NAGVMQNPRHLVRRRGQEARLRCSPMKGHSHVYWYRQLPEEGLKFMVYLQKENIIDESGMPKERFSAEFPKEGPSILRIQQVVRGDSAAYFCASSPQGSNYGYTFGSGTRLTVV.

This clone was detected only a few times. The chain employs TRBV10-3 and TRBJ2-7, with 9 bases matching TRBD1. J gave up 4 bases and V 3 bases, and 4 bases lay outside the gene matches. Germline V lookup: CDR1 ENHRY, CDR2 SYGVKD. The CDR3 extends over 14 amino acids. The CDR3 here is CAISEGTGFYEQYF. CDR3 DNA sequence: TGTGCCATCAGTGAAGGGACAGGGTTTTACGAGCAGTACTTC.

This CDR3 reads CASSLAGGQGQETQYF. The DNA of the CDR3 is TGCGCCAGCAGCTTGGCGGGAGGGCAGGGCCAAGAGACCCAGTACTTC. This rearrangement joins TRBV5-1 to TRBJ2-5, with 8 nucleotides matching TRBD2. CDR1 and CDR2 from the germline V gene are SGHRS and YFSETQ. V trimming: 0 bases; J trimming: 1 base; junction bases outside the gene matches: 5. This CDR3 contains 16 residues.

The V call is TRBV19, the J call TRBJ2-3; TRBD2 matches 12 bases. V gave up 7 bases and J gave up 2 bases; unmatched junction bases: 7. Germline V gives CDR1 LNHDA, CDR2 SQIVND (reference sequence). The CDR3 covers 16 residues. As DNA, the CDR3 is TGTGCCAGTACCAAACTAGCGGGAGGTATCACAGATACGCAGTATTTT. The encoded protein is CASTKLAGGITDTQYF.

This chain joins TRBV7-2 and TRBJ2-3, with D uncertain. The CDR3 consists of 14 residues. From germline, CDR1 is SGHTA and CDR2 FQGNSA. Trimming pared 2 bases from V and 5 bases from J, leaving 11 bases between. The chain's CDR3 is CASSLLHSGDTQYF. CDR3 sequence (DNA): TGTGCCAGCAGCTTACTCCATTCAGGAGATACGCAGTATTTT.

This clone was counted between two and nine times. The chain has TRBV11-2 and TRBJ1-3, with D hard to call. CDR3 length: 14 residues. The ends were cut back, 4 bases at V and 3 bases at J, with 10 bases in the middle. The V gene's germline CDR1 is SGHAT and CDR2 FQNNGV. The CDR3 region has the DNA TGTGCCAGCAGCTCGGGGTTCAGTGGAAACACCATATATTTT. Translation gives CASSSGFSGNTIYF. The complete variable domain, with remaining parts taken from reference TRBV11-2 and TRBJ1-3, reads EAGVAQSPRYKIIEKRQSVAFWCNPISGHATLYWYQQILGQGPKLLIQFQNNGVVDDSQLPKDRFSAERLKGVDSTLKIQPAKLEDSAVYLCASSSGFSGNTIYFGEGSWLTVV.

This chain uses TRBV7-9 with TRBJ2-2; 7 positions agree with TRBD1. Germline V gene sequence: CDR1 SEHNR, CDR2 FQNEAQ (reference sequence). The CDR3 length is 18 residues. The trim removed 8 bases at V and 3 bases at J, leaving 18 bases unmatched. This CDR3 is CASYTVRPGTGDTGELFF. For the CDR3, the DNA is TGTGCCAGCTACACGGTCCGGCCCGGAACAGGGGACACCGGGGAGCTGTTTTTT. Full variable domain (missing parts from reference TRBV7-9 and TRBJ2-2): DTGVSQNPRHKITKRGQNVTFRCDPISEHNRLYWYRQTLGQGPEFLTYFQNEAQLEKSRLLSDRFSAERPKGSFSTLEIQRTEQGDSAMYLCASYTVRPGTGDTGELFFGEGSRLTVL.

In its sample, this clone was seen once. The chain couples TRBV7-2 to TRBJ2-7; TRBD2 aligns across 11 bases. The germline CDR1 and CDR2 sequences are SGHTA and FQGNSA. This CDR3 spans 15 amino acids. V dropped 5 bases and J dropped 0; count of bases not matched to a gene: 3. The CDR3 nucleotides read TGTGCCAGCAGCCAGCTAGCGGGGGGCTCCTACGAGCAGTACTTC. Amino acids: CASSQLAGGSYEQYF.

The rearrangement links TRBV30 to TRBJ1-1, with D possibly matching TRBD1 (5 bases). The V end was cut by 3 bases, the J end by 0 bases, with 14 bases between. The length of the CDR3 is 15 residues. Germline CDR1 and CDR2: GTSNPN and SVGIG (reference sequence). The CDR3 spells CAWSAIGALNTEAFF. In nucleotides, the CDR3 is TGTGCCTGGAGCGCTATAGGGGCCTTGAACACTGAAGCTTTCTTT.

The V gene is TRBV2, the J gene TRBJ2-5, with TRBD1 matching 7 bases. The CDR3 covers 15 residues. The V gene's germline CDR1 is SNHLY and CDR2 FYNNEI. The J segment lost 4 bases and the V segment lost 4 bases, leaving 9 bases of the junction unmatched. CDR3 in amino acids: CASSVDRVGRETQYF. The CDR3 DNA is TGTGCCAGCAGTGTTGACAGGGTCGGGCGAGAGACCCAGTACTTC.

The chain combines TRBV25-1 with TRBJ1-5, with TRBD1 identical over 9 bases. V dropped 1 base and J dropped 4; count of bases not matched to a gene: 5. Germline CDR1 MGHDK, CDR2 SYGVNS. The CDR3 extends over 16 amino acids. The CDR3 protein is CASSEWGGQGNQPQHF. The CDR3 DNA reads TGTGCCAGCAGTGAATGGGGCGGACAGGGGAATCAGCCCCAGCATTTT.

V and J are TRBV5-1 and TRBJ2-1; D possibly corresponds to TRBD2 (5 bases). V was pared by 1 base and J by 5 bases, with 13 bases between. Germline V gene data show CDR1 as SGHRS and CDR2 as YFSETQ. The CDR3 runs to 15 residues. This CDR3 reads CASSLFGNSNNEQFF. In DNA, the CDR3 is TGCGCCAGCAGCTTGTTCGGGAATAGCAACAATGAGCAGTTCTTC.

The chain recombines TRBV19 with TRBJ2-3; 11 nucleotides align to TRBD2. This CDR3 has 15 residues. The V segment lost 5 bases and the J segment 2 bases; nucleotides outside the gene matches: 3. CDR1 is LNHDA and CDR2 is SQIVND in the germline V gene (reference sequence). CDR3 sequence reads: CASSASGRYTDTQYF. In DNA, the CDR3 is TGTGCCAGTAGTGCTAGCGGGAGGTACACAGATACGCAGTATTTT.

A few counts support this clone. The chain recombines TRBV9 with TRBJ2-1; D perhaps matches TRBD1 (6 bases). There are 17 residues in the CDR3. The V end was cut by 3 bases, the J end by 5 bases, with 21 bases between. Germline V gene data show CDR1 as SGDLS and CDR2 as YYNGEE. The CDR3 bases are TGTGCCAGCAGCGCCACCGGGACACCCTATCGCCACAATGAGCAGTTCTTC. It codes for CASSATGTPYRHNEQFF. The full variable domain, its missing parts supplied by reference TRBV9 and TRBJ2-1, is DSGVTQTPKHLITATGQRVTLRCSPRSGDLSVYWYQQSLDQGLQFLIQYYNGEERAKGNILERFSAQQFPDLHSELNLSSLELGDSALYFCASSATGTPYRHNEQFFGPGTRLTVL.

The V call is TRBV19, the J call TRBJ1-1; no clear D. Trimming shortened V by 1 base and J by 0 bases, and 9 bases separated the two germline ends. This CDR3 is 15 amino acids long. CDR1 and CDR2 (germline): LNHDA, SQIVND (reference sequence). CDR3 sequence (DNA): TGTGCCAGTAGTATAGGCCCTACTATGAACACTGAAGCTTTCTTT. Amino acids: CASSIGPTMNTEAFF.

The J gene is TRBJ2-1, the V gene TRBV27; TRBD2 matches at 11 bases. Germline loops: CDR1 MNHEY, CDR2 SMNVEV (reference sequence). Losses at the gene ends were 5 bases for V and 8 bases for J; bases not matched to a gene: 23. The CDR3 has 20 amino acids. CDR3 DNA: TGTGCCAGCAGTCGCGGACTAGCGGGCTCCACCCGGGATCTTTTAGATGAGCAGTTCTTC. The encoded protein is CASSRGLAGSTRDLLDEQFF.

The chain uses TRBV19 and TRBJ1-2, with 10 bases lining up with TRBD1. The CDR3 consists of 14 residues. Germline V gene lookup returns CDR1 LNHDA and CDR2 SQIVND (reference sequence). Trimming at V came to 3 bases and at J to 6 bases, leaving 4 bases not matched to a gene. The CDR3 sequence is CASSIVGTGDGYTF. The CDR3 DNA reads as TGTGCCAGTAGTATCGTCGGGACAGGGGATGGCTACACCTTC.

The J gene is TRBJ1-5, the V gene TRBV30; 9 positions agree with TRBD1. J lost 2 bases, V lost 2 bases, and 10 bases had no gene match. CDR1 and CDR2 (germline): GTSNPN, SVGIG (reference sequence). CDR3 length: 17 residues. Here the CDR3 reads CAWSPTGTGKGNQPQHF. DNA for the CDR3: TGTGCCTGGAGTCCTACCGGGACAGGGAAGGGCAATCAGCCCCAGCATTTT.

The gene calls are TRBV27 and TRBJ1-1, with D possibly being TRBD1 (5 bases). This CDR3 is built from 16 residues. Trimming stripped 5 bases from V and 6 bases from J, with 22 bases between. Germline V gene lookup returns CDR1 MNHEY and CDR2 SMNVEV (reference sequence). CDR3 in amino acids: CASSPHLGLGGPEAFF. CDR3 coding DNA: TGTGCCAGCAGTCCCCACCTGGGCCTCGGGGGTCCTGAAGCTTTCTTT.

V gene TRBV27 combines with J gene TRBJ1-1; 7 nucleotides match TRBD1. The CDR3 spans 13 residues. The junction had 3 bases not matched to a gene; V was cut back by 8 bases and J by 0 bases. The germline gives CDR1 MNHEY, CDR2 SMNVEV (reference sequence). CDR3 sequence (DNA): TGTGCCAGCGGGGACAGTATGAACACTGAAGCTTTCTTT. Its translation is CASGDSMNTEAFF.

The chain carries TRBV4-3 and TRBJ2-1, with 10 bases lining up with TRBD2. The CDR3 consists of 19 residues. With V trimmed by 0 bases and J by 4 bases, 12 bases remained unmatched. CDR1 and CDR2 (germline): LGHNA, YSLEER. The CDR3 spells CASSQDRLASGSGYNEQFF. The CDR3 DNA follows: TGCGCCAGCAGCCAAGATCGCTTAGCTAGCGGGAGCGGTTACAATGAGCAGTTCTTC.

This chain connects TRBV7-2 to TRBJ2-5; maybe TRBD1 (5 bases). CDR3 length equals 14 residues. Germline V gives CDR1 SGHTA, CDR2 FQGNSA. V lost 4 bases and J lost 5, with 14 bases in between. The CDR3 protein is CASSSYRGGETQYF. The CDR3 nucleotides read TGTGCCAGCAGCTCTTATAGGGGTGGGGAGACCCAGTACTTC.

The CDR3 region is CAWKVGEGTEAFF. The CDR3 DNA reads TGTGCCTGGAAGGTGGGGGAGGGTACTGAAGCTTTCTTT. V and J are TRBV30 and TRBJ1-1; D is perhaps TRBD1 (5 bases). The CDR3 sequence is 13 residues long. The V end lost 4 bases, the J end lost 5 bases, and 14 bases lay between the germline ends. The V gene's germline CDR1 is GTSNPN and CDR2 SVGIG (reference sequence).